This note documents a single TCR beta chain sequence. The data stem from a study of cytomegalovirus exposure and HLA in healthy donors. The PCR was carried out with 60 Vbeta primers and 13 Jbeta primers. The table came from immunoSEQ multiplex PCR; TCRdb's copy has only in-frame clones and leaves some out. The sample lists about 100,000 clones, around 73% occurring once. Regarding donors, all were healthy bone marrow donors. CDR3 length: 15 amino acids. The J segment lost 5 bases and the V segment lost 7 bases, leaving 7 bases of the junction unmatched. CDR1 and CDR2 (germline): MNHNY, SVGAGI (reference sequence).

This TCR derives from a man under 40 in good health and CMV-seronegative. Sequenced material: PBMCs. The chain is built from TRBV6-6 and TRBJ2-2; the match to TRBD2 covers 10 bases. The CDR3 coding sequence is TGTGCCAGCACCCTAGCGGGAGAGGGAACCGGGGAGCTGTTTTTT. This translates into CASTLAGEGTGELFF.